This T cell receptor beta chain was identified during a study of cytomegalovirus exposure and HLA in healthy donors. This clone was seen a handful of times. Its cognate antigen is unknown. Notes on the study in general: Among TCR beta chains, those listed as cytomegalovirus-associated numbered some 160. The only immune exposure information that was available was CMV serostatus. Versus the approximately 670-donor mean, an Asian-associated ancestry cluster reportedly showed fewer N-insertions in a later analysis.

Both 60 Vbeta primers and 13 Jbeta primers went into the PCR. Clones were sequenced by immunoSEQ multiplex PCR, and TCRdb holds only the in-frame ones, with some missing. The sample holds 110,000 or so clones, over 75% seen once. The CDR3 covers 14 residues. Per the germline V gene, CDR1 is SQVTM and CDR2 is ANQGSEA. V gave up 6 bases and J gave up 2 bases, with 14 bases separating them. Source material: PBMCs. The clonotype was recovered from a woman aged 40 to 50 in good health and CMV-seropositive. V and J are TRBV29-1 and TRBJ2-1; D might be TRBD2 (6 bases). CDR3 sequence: CSVIREPTYNEQFF. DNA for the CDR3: TGCAGCGTAATACGGGAGCCCACCTACAATGAGCAGTTCTTC.